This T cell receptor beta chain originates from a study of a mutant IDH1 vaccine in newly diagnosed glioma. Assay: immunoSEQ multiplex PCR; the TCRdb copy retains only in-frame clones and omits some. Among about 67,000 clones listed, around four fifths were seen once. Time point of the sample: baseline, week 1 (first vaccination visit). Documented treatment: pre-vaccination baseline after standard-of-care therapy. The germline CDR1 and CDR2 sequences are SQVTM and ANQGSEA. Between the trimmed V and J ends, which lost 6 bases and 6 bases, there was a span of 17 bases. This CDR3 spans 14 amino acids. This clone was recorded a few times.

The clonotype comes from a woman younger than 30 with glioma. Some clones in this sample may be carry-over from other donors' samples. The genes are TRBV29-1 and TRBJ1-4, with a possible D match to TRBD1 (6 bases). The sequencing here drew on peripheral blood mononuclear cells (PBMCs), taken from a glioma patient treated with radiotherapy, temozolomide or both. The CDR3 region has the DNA TGCAGCGTCCGGGGGGGGGCGAGGGATGAAAAACTGTTTTTT. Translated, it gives CSVRGGARDEKLFF.